The rows below give T cell receptor beta chains drawn from one sample of a study of T cell changes during pregnancy in multiple sclerosis. Sequenced by immunoSEQ multiplex PCR; TCRdb stores in-frame clones only, minus some. The table records over 20,000 clones, roughly 87% of them present only once. The sample in question was CD8+ T cells from peripheral blood mononuclear cells, obtained after pregnancy. Receptors originate from a female donor with multiple sclerosis, enrolled in a pregnancy study. CDR3s include the opening cysteine and the closing phenylalanine or tryptophan. A D gene is named only where the DNA matches it firmly. For some rows the clone size is stated as once, few or many, or as a class when expanded; others skip it.

TGTGCCAGCAGCCAAGAGGTACAGGACCAATACCTCTCCTACGAGCAGTACTTC	CASSQEVQDQYLSYEQYF	TRBV4-2	once	TRBJ2-7	18	NA
TGCGCCAGCAGTGAGGACAGGGGGTCGGTAGAGACCCAGTACTTC	CASSEDRGSVETQYF	TRBV10-1	NA	TRBJ2-5	15	TRBD1
TGTGCCAGCAGTTTAGTAGACGGGAGCCCTTCCTACGAGCAGTACTTC	CASSLVDGSPSYEQYF	TRBV28	NA	TRBJ2-7	16	NA
TGTGCCAGCAGTTCAAGTTGGCGGACAGGGCAAAACGAGCAGTACTTC	CASSSSWRTGQNEQYF	TRBV27	NA	TRBJ2-7	16	TRBD1
TGTGCCAGCAGCTCCCGGGACAGGGCGGCCACCGGGGAGCTGTTTTTT	CASSSRDRAATGELFF	TRBV11-3	NA	TRBJ2-2	16	TRBD1
TGTGCCAGCAGCAAACGTGCGAAGGAGACCCAGTACTTC	CASSKRAKETQYF	TRBV21-1	NA	TRBJ2-5	13	NA
TGTGCCAGCAGCTCCGGCTCCTACGAGCAGTACTTC	CASSSGSYEQYF	TRBV5-4	NA	TRBJ2-7	12	NA
TGTGCCAGCAGCTGGACAGGCCTTAACTATGGCTACACCTTC	CASSWTGLNYGYTF	TRBV5-4	NA	TRBJ1-2	14	TRBD1
TGCGCCAGCAGCCAAGGGCGGACTAGCGTAAGCACAGATACGCAGTATTTT	CASSQGRTSVSTDTQYF	TRBV4-1	few	TRBJ2-3	17	TRBD2
TGTGCCAGCAACCCCGGCAGGGACACAGATACGCAGTATTTT	CASNPGRDTDTQYF	TRBV2	NA	TRBJ2-3	14	NA
TGTGCCAGCAGTTTTTCTAGCGGTCAAACCTCCTACGAGCAGTACTTC	CASSFSSGQTSYEQYF	TRBV27	NA	TRBJ2-7	16	TRBD2
TGCGCCAGCAGCTCTGACGACATTGGGTTTGATGGTGATACGCAGTATTTT	CASSSDDIGFDGDTQYF	TRBV5-1	NA	TRBJ2-3	17	NA
TGTGCCTGGTCGGGGACAGGGTTCTCCGAGCAGTACTTC	CAWSGTGFSEQYF	TRBV30	NA	TRBJ2-7	13	TRBD1
TGTGCCAGCAGCTCGACTAGCGGGGGCACGGGAAACATTCAGTACTTC	CASSSTSGGTGNIQYF	TRBV6-4	NA	TRBJ2-4	16	TRBD2
TGTGCCAGCAGTGACGGGACTAGCGGCACAGATACGCAGTATTTT	CASSDGTSGTDTQYF	TRBV6-4	medium-sized	TRBJ2-3	15	TRBD2
TGTGCCAGTAGTGGAGACAGGGGGCGAGGGGAAAAACTGTTTTTT	CASSGDRGRGEKLFF	TRBV19	NA	TRBJ1-4	15	TRBD1
TGTGCCAGCAGTTTGGGGGGTGGGGGTGACACTGAAGCTTTCTTT	CASSLGGGGDTEAFF	TRBV6-5	NA	TRBJ1-1	15	NA
TGTGCCAGCAGCCCGGCGCCCTACAGCTCCTACGAGCAGTACTTC	CASSPAPYSSYEQYF	TRBV5-5	NA	TRBJ2-7	15	NA
TGTGCCAGCGAGCGGTATAGCGGCCCAGGGCGGGGAGAGACCCAGTACTTC	CASERYSGPGRGETQYF	TRBV7-9	once	TRBJ2-5	17	NA
TGTGCCAGCAGCTCAGGACTAGCGGGAGTAGGAAACTACAATGAGCAGTTCTTC	CASSSGLAGVGNYNEQFF	TRBV9	NA	TRBJ2-1	18	TRBD2
TGTGCCAGCAGCTTAGGAACAGCCTACGAGCAGTACTTC	CASSLGTAYEQYF	TRBV7-8	NA	TRBJ2-7	13	NA
TGTGCCAGCAGCCCTAGCGGCTATGGCTACACCTTC	CASSPSGYGYTF	TRBV16	NA	TRBJ1-2	12	NA
TGTGCCAGCAGCGAAGCCGGGACACATCCCTACGAGCAGTACTTC	CASSEAGTHPYEQYF	TRBV13	once	TRBJ2-7	15	NA
TGTGCCAGCAGTGGACTAGCGGGAGGGCCCGGGGAGCTGTTTTTT	CASSGLAGGPGELFF	TRBV6-1	NA	TRBJ2-2	15	TRBD2
TGTGCCAGTAGTAGCGCGGGAGCATCCAAAAACATTCAGTACTTC	CASSSAGASKNIQYF	TRBV19	NA	TRBJ2-4	15	TRBD2
TGCGCCAGCAGCTTGAACGGACAGATAATGAACACTGAAGCTTTCTTT	CASSLNGQIMNTEAFF	TRBV5-1	NA	TRBJ1-1	16	NA
TGTGCCAGCAGCTTACCCCGCAGGGAAGACATTCAGTACTTC	CASSLPRREDIQYF	TRBV7-9	NA	TRBJ2-4	14	NA
TGCGCCAGCAGCCAAGGTTGGGACACACGAACTAATGAAAAACTGTTTTTT	CASSQGWDTRTNEKLFF	TRBV4-1	NA	TRBJ1-4	17	NA
TGTGCCAGCAGCGCTTCCGGGACTAGCCTCAATGAGCAGTTCTTC	CASSASGTSLNEQFF	TRBV9	NA	TRBJ2-1	15	TRBD2
TGTGCCAGCAGCTTAGTGCCAGAGAACACTGAAGCTTTCTTT	CASSLVPENTEAFF	TRBV7-2	NA	TRBJ1-1	14	NA
TGTGCCAGCAGCATGGGGCGAGGCGGCAATCAGCCCCAGCATTTT	CASSMGRGGNQPQHF	TRBV13	NA	TRBJ1-5	15	NA
TGCGCCAGCAGTCCTGGACTGATCTACGAGCAGTACTTC	CASSPGLIYEQYF	TRBV5-1	NA	TRBJ2-7	13	NA
TGTGCCAGCACGGGGAGCGGCGCCTACGAGCAGTACTTC	CASTGSGAYEQYF	TRBV19	NA	TRBJ2-7	13	NA
TGTGCCAGCAGTTTATTGCGTCGGGCAGGGCTAGCCAAAAACATTCAGTACTTC	CASSLLRRAGLAKNIQYF	TRBV27	NA	TRBJ2-4	18	NA
TGTGCCAGCAGTGACTCGGCAGACTCGAACACCGGGGAGCTGTTTTTT	CASSDSADSNTGELFF	TRBV6-4	NA	TRBJ2-2	16	NA
TGTGCCAGCAGCTCGTTAGCTACTAACACCGGGGAGCTGTTTTTT	CASSSLATNTGELFF	TRBV5-4	NA	TRBJ2-2	15	NA
TGTGCCAGCAGCTTGGATCTCTCTTGGGGGCCCAATCAGCCCCAGCATTTT	CASSLDLSWGPNQPQHF	TRBV5-5	NA	TRBJ1-5	17	NA
TGTGCCAGCAGCACACCGGGACAGGGCACTGAAGCTTTCTTT	CASSTPGQGTEAFF	TRBV9	NA	TRBJ1-1	14	TRBD1
TGTGCCAGCAGTTTCCTAGCGGGGATTCTTGAGGAGCAGTACTTC	CASSFLAGILEEQYF	TRBV27	medium-sized	TRBJ2-7	15	TRBD2
TGTGCCAGCAGTTGGGGAGCGTCGGGGATCACAGATACGCAGTATTTT	CASSWGASGITDTQYF	TRBV27	NA	TRBJ2-3	16	NA
TGCGCCAGCAGCCAAGATTCGGGACTAGCGGGAGTGGAGACCCAGTACTTC	CASSQDSGLAGVETQYF	TRBV4-3	NA	TRBJ2-5	17	TRBD2
TGTGCCAGCAGCTTCGGGACAAATACCTACGAGCAGTACTTC	CASSFGTNTYEQYF	TRBV11-2	NA	TRBJ2-7	14	NA
TGCGCCAGCAGCCAGCGATACTTGAACACCGGGGAGCTGTTTTTT	CASSQRYLNTGELFF	TRBV4-3	NA	TRBJ2-2	15	NA
TGCGCCAGCAGCCAAGTGGGGGGGCTGAGGACAGATACGCAGTATTTT	CASSQVGGLRTDTQYF	TRBV4-1	NA	TRBJ2-3	16	NA
TGTGCCAGCAGTGAATGGTCAGGGTATCAGCCCCAGCATTTT	CASSEWSGYQPQHF	TRBV25-1	NA	TRBJ1-5	14	NA
TGTGCCAGCAGCCCAGTGGGGACAGGGGGCTTCTACGAGCAGTACTTC	CASSPVGTGGFYEQYF	TRBV13	NA	TRBJ2-7	16	TRBD1
TGTGCCAGCAGTTTAATTTCCAGGACTGAAGCTTTCTTT	CASSLISRTEAFF	TRBV27	NA	TRBJ1-1	13	NA
TGTGCCAGTTCGGCAGGCCCCACCTACGAGCAGTACTTC	CASSAGPTYEQYF	TRBV19	NA	TRBJ2-7	13	NA
TGTGCCAGCAGCTTAGAATACGAGGGTACGGGAAACACCATATATTTT	CASSLEYEGTGNTIYF	TRBV7-2	NA	TRBJ1-3	16	NA
TGTGCCAGTAGGTGGGGACAGGCTAACACTGAAGCTTTCTTT	CASRWGQANTEAFF	TRBV19	NA	TRBJ1-1	14	TRBD1
TGTGCCAGCAGTTTTTGGACAGGGGGCGGTTATGGCTACACCTTC	CASSFWTGGGYGYTF	TRBV28	NA	TRBJ1-2	15	TRBD1
TGTGCCAGCAGCTCATTGACAGGGGGCGGAGAGACCCAGTACTTC	CASSSLTGGGETQYF	TRBV5-4	NA	TRBJ2-5	15	TRBD1
TGTGCCAGCAAAATCTTGGGGACAACTGAAGCTTTCTTT	CASKILGTTEAFF	TRBV28	NA	TRBJ1-1	13	NA
TGTGCCAGCAGCCCTACCTCAGGGTATGGCTACACCTTC	CASSPTSGYGYTF	TRBV5-4	few	TRBJ1-2	13	NA
TGCGCCAGCAGCCAACGAGGCTCTAACACTGAAGCTTTCTTT	CASSQRGSNTEAFF	TRBV4-3	NA	TRBJ1-1	14	NA
TGCGCCAGCAGCCCCGGGAACACTGAAGCTTTCTTT	CASSPGNTEAFF	TRBV4-1	few	TRBJ1-1	12	NA
TGTGCCAGCACCCCAAGTAGTAATGAAAAACTGTTTTTT	CASTPSSNEKLFF	TRBV7-2	NA	TRBJ1-4	13	NA